A single sample is the source of the 9 T cell receptor beta chains below, sequenced in a study of T cell responses to AZD1222 COVID-19 vaccine. Libraries were prepared by immunoSEQ multiplex PCR; TCRdb keeps only in-frame clonotypes and omits some of them. The sample lists some 80,000 clones, about nine tenths occurring once. The source material was peripheral blood, sampled 28 days after the second AZD1222 dose. The receptors come from an adult who received the AZD1222 COVID-19 vaccine.

The V call is TRBV7-9, the J call TRBJ1-1; D gene ambiguous. The germline CDR1 and CDR2 sequences are SEHNR and FQNEAQ (reference sequence). The CDR3 length is 17 residues. V lost 1 base and J lost 4, with 19 bases in between. The CDR3 is CASSLGPLGSPGTEAFF. The CDR3 bases are TGTGCCAGCAGCTTAGGACCCCTTGGGAGTCCGGGCACTGAAGCTTTCTTT.

This rearrangement joins TRBV6-5 to TRBJ2-1; TRBD2 agrees at 7 bases. The CDR3 is made up of 11 amino acids. CDR1 and CDR2 (germline): MNHEY, SVGAGI. Germline trimming cut 8 bases from V and 9 bases from J; bases unmatched to any gene: 4. CDR3 amino acids: CASQWGGEQFF. The CDR3 DNA is TGTGCCAGCCAATGGGGGGGTGAGCAGTTCTTC.

V usage is TRBV5-1 and J usage is TRBJ1-1, with TRBD1 matching over 12 bases. Per germline, CDR1 SGHRS and CDR2 YFSETQ. With 4 bases clipped from V and 7 bases from J, the junction kept 5 bases outside the gene matches. The CDR3 covers 14 residues. CDR3 DNA sequence: TGCGCCAGCAGCCCGGGACAGGGGGCCGGTGAAGCTTTCTTT. It yields the protein CASSPGQGAGEAFF.

The chain employs TRBV27 and TRBJ1-3; no reliable D call. Trimming stripped 11 bases from V and 0 bases from J, with 11 bases between. This CDR3 is built from 13 residues. Germline V lookup: CDR1 MNHEY, CDR2 SMNVEV (reference sequence). The CDR3 DNA sequence: TGTGCCTTCCGCGGGCGCTCTGGAAACACCATATATTTT. It yields the protein CAFRGRSGNTIYF.

The gene calls are TRBV5-1 and TRBJ1-1; 9 bases are shared with TRBD1. From germline, CDR1 is SGHRS and CDR2 YFSETQ. Losses at the gene ends were 7 bases for V and 8 bases for J; bases not matched to a gene: 9. The CDR3 spans 13 residues. CDR3 bases: TGCGCCAGCCAAAGCTTGGGACAGGGAGAAGCTTTCTTT. Translating it yields CASQSLGQGEAFF.

This clone was seen once. This chain uses TRBV28 with TRBJ2-1; 9 bases agree with TRBD2. V shed 6 bases and J 5 bases; nucleotides not matched to a gene: 2. Germline CDR1 and CDR2: MDHEN and SYDVKM. CDR3 size: 13 residues. The CDR3 region is CASRASGNNEQFF. The CDR3 region has the DNA TGTGCCAGCAGGGCTAGCGGGAACAATGAGCAGTTCTTC.

The chain employs TRBV11-3 and TRBJ2-3; D possibly corresponds to TRBD2 (6 bases). The length of the CDR3 is 15 residues. In germline, CDR1 is SGHNT, CDR2 YENEEA. The germline V and J ends were trimmed by 5 bases and 3 bases, with 15 bases remaining between them. CDR3 DNA: TGTGCCAGCAGCCGGACGGGAGACGGGACAGATACGCAGTATTTT. As protein: CASSRTGDGTDTQYF.

J is TRBJ1-2 and V is TRBV29-1; D unresolved. Between the trimmed V and J ends, which lost 3 bases and 11 bases, there was a span of 10 bases. The CDR3 totals 10 residues. Germline V gene data show CDR1 as SQVTM and CDR2 as ANQGSEA. The CDR3 spells CSVEDGRYTF. The CDR3 DNA reads TGCAGCGTTGAGGACGGAAGATACACCTTC.

The rearrangement uses TRBV5-4 and TRBJ1-1, with D hard to call. V shed 3 bases and J shed 4 bases, with 7 bases lying between them. From germline, CDR1 is SGHNT and CDR2 YYREEE (reference sequence). This CDR3 spans 12 amino acids. The CDR3 protein is CASSSSTTEAFF. The CDR3 DNA follows: TGTGCCAGCAGCTCTTCAACCACTGAAGCTTTCTTT.